These 17 T cell receptor beta chains were all obtained from the same sample, sequenced in a study of response to subunit inactivated influenza vaccine. TCRdb reanalysed the RT-PCR reads using MiXCR and keeps one entry per CDR3 protein. The sample yields about half a million distinct CDR3 sequences, about a tenth seen once. Source: PBMCs from blood, taken 40 to 50 days after vaccination. Source of these receptors: a man in his fifties who received an inactivated influenza vaccine.

The rearrangement joins TRBV4-3 to TRBJ2-3; TRBD2 aligns across 9 bases. This CDR3 contains 16 residues. V was clipped by 1 base and J by 2 bases; unmatched bases: 4. Germline-derived CDR1 and CDR2 are LGHNA and YSLEER. CDR3 region: CASSQGLAETTDTQYF. As DNA, the CDR3 is TGCGCCAGCAGCCAAGGACTAGCGGAAACCACAGATACGCAGTATTTT.

The chain has TRBV20-1 and TRBJ2-1, with D unclear. This CDR3 spans 12 amino acids. The germline CDR1 and CDR2 sequences are DFQATT and SNEGSKA (reference sequence). Trimming took off 6 bases at V and 4 bases at J, with 10 bases between the two ends. The CDR3 DNA follows: TGCAGTGCCTACGCCGGTTACAATGAGCAGTTCTTC. Translated, it gives CSAYAGYNEQFF.

The J gene is TRBJ2-3, the V gene TRBV5-1; maybe TRBD2 (6 bases). Trimming pared 4 bases from V and 6 bases from J, leaving 15 bases between. The length of the CDR3 is 14 residues. Looked up from germline, CDR1 is SGHRS and CDR2 is YFSETQ. This CDR3 reads CASSTGTPDDTQYF. DNA for the CDR3: TGCGCCAGCAGCACGGGGACTCCCGATGATACGCAGTATTTT.

The chain is built from TRBV27 and TRBJ1-6; D unresolved. Germline CDR1 reads MNHEY; CDR2 reads SMNVEV (reference sequence). V was clipped by 1 base and J by 4 bases, with 8 bases between them. This CDR3 contains 15 residues. The CDR3 protein is CASSLYPDYNSPLHF. In DNA form, the CDR3 reads TGTGCCAGCAGTTTATATCCCGATTATAATTCACCCCTCCACTTT.

The sample holds a few counts of this clonotype. This chain connects TRBV7-8 to TRBJ1-6; D is undetermined. CDR3 length: 15 residues. CDR1 is SGHVS, CDR2 FQNEAQ, per germline. The germline V and J ends were trimmed by 1 base and 6 bases, with 10 bases remaining between them. DNA for the CDR3: TGTGCCAGCAGCTTAGTACGTGGGGTTAATTCACCCCTCCACTTT. Translation: CASSLVRGVNSPLHF.

The genes are TRBV27 and TRBJ1-1, with D tentatively TRBD1 (5 bases). From germline, CDR1 is MNHEY and CDR2 SMNVEV (reference sequence). The length of the CDR3 is 15 residues. Deletions cut 3 bases from V and 1 base from J, with 12 bases between. The CDR3 loop is CASSFSGRANTEAFF. CDR3 nucleotides: TGTGCCAGCAGTTTTTCTGGCAGGGCGAACACTGAAGCTTTCTTT.

The chain is built from TRBV12-5 and TRBJ2-5; 10 bases map to TRBD2. This CDR3 is built from 16 residues. V was clipped by 1 base and J by 5 bases; unmatched bases: 7. The V gene's germline CDR1 is LGHNT and CDR2 FRNRAP. The CDR3 DNA follows: TGTGCTAGTGGTTTGGGAGCGGGGGGGCGTGAGGAGACCCAGTACTTC. As protein: CASGLGAGGREETQYF. Full variable domain (rest looked up from reference TRBV12-5 and TRBJ2-5): DARVTQTPRHKVTEMGQEVTMRCQPILGHNTVFWYRQTMMQGLELLAYFRNRAPLDDSGMPKDRFSAEMPDATLATLKIQPSEPRDSAVYFCASGLGAGGREETQYFGPGTRLLVL.

This clonotype has ten or more counts. Here the CDR3 DNA reads TGCGCCAGCAGCTTGCCGGACAGGTACGAGCAGTACTTC. Translating it yields CASSLPDRYEQYF. This sequence joins TRBV5-1 and TRBJ2-7, with 7 bases matching TRBD1. Germline V lookup: CDR1 SGHRS, CDR2 YFSETQ. CDR3 length equals 13 residues. V shed 1 base and J 4 bases; nucleotides not matched to a gene: 2.

V is TRBV6-1 and J is TRBJ1-2, with TRBD1 matching over 7 bases. The V gene's germline CDR1 is MNHNS and CDR2 SASEGT. The CDR3 consists of 16 residues. With 4 bases clipped from V and 1 base from J, the junction kept 9 bases outside the gene matches. In nucleotides, the CDR3 is TGTGCCAGCAGTGCATCACAGGGGCGGATTAACTATGGCTACACCTTC. It encodes CASSASQGRINYGYTF.

This clonotype came up a few times. The gene calls are TRBV20-1 and TRBJ2-7; TRBD2 aligns across 12 bases. The CDR3 consists of 14 residues. J lost 6 bases, V lost 3 bases, and 6 bases had no gene match. From germline, CDR1 is DFQATT and CDR2 SNEGSKA (reference sequence). The CDR3 reads CSARETSGGLEQYF. DNA for the CDR3: TGCAGTGCTAGGGAAACTAGCGGGGGGCTCGAGCAGTACTTC.

This clonotype was recorded a few times. The J gene is TRBJ2-7, the V gene TRBV7-2; perhaps TRBD2 as D (6 bases). The CDR3 length is 15 residues. Between the trimmed V and J ends, which lost 4 bases and 1 base, there was a span of 14 bases. Germline V gene data show CDR1 as SGHTA and CDR2 as FQGNSA. The DNA for the CDR3 is TGTGCCAGCAGCTCGACCCCGGGGGAGTCCTACGAGCAGTACTTC. Translating it yields CASSSTPGESYEQYF.

This clonotype was detected only a few times. The J gene is TRBJ2-2, the V gene TRBV7-9; weak D call: TRBD2 (5 bases). This CDR3 is built from 16 residues. V lost 5 bases, J lost 2 bases, and 15 bases lay in between. Germline CDR1 reads SEHNR; CDR2 reads FQNEAQ (reference sequence). CDR3 in amino acids: CASSPRVAGNTGELFF. The DNA of the CDR3 is TGTGCCAGCAGCCCCCGAGTGGCGGGTAACACCGGGGAGCTGTTTTTT.

This clonotype was recorded many times. V usage is TRBV28 and J usage is TRBJ2-7, with D maybe TRBD2 (6 bases). The CDR3 sequence is 13 residues long. From germline, CDR1 is MDHEN and CDR2 SYDVKM. Trimming pared 4 bases from V and 6 bases from J, leaving 13 bases between. The CDR3 sequence is CASSSTTSSEQYF. CDR3 bases: TGTGCCAGCAGTTCCACGACTAGTTCCGAGCAGTACTTC.

A few counts support this clonotype. CDR3 sequence: CASSLNSGQNTEAFF. In DNA form, the CDR3 reads TGCGCCAGCAGCTTGAATTCCGGACAGAACACTGAAGCTTTCTTT. V is TRBV5-1 and J is TRBJ1-1, with D possibly TRBD1 on 5 matching bases. V was pared by 1 base and J by 1 base, with 11 bases between. This CDR3 has 15 amino acids. CDR1 and CDR2 (germline): SGHRS, YFSETQ.

This clonotype has more than one count but fewer than ten. The gene calls are TRBV5-1 and TRBJ2-1, with 12 bases that match TRBD2. The CDR3 contains 16 residues. Per germline, CDR1 SGHRS and CDR2 YFSETQ. The J segment lost 4 bases and the V segment lost 3 bases, leaving 5 bases of the junction unmatched. CDR3 sequence: CASSSGLAGHYNEQFF. CDR3 coding DNA: TGCGCCAGCAGCTCCGGACTAGCGGGACATTACAATGAGCAGTTCTTC.

This clonotype was seen a handful of times. This chain uses TRBV12-3 or TRBV12-4 with TRBJ2-6; D is perhaps TRBD1 (5 bases). CDR3 length: 17 residues. The ends were cut back, 3 bases at V and 0 bases at J, with 12 bases in the middle. As DNA, the CDR3 is TGTGCCAGCAGTTTTCAGGGTCTCAGCTCTGGGGCCAACGTCCTGACTTTC. Translation gives CASSFQGLSSGANVLTF.

This clonotype was recorded at least ten times. V and J are TRBV12-3 or TRBV12-4 and TRBJ2-3; 9 bases align to TRBD1. This CDR3 is built from 14 residues. After removal of 5 bases from V and 4 bases from J, the junction contained 4 bases not matched to a gene. The CDR3 here is CASSGGQGPDTQYF. The CDR3 nucleotides are TGTGCCAGCAGTGGGGGACAGGGCCCAGATACGCAGTATTTT.